This TCR beta chain was captured in a study of lymphopenia after photon versus proton radiotherapy. Overall study findings and caveats: Authors raise, but do not show, better survival with proton therapy. Proton therapy kept repertoires fairly stable, unlike photons, which gained effector/memory cells. A bigger post-nadir fall in TCR diversity correlated inversely with survival time in deceased patients.

Looked up from germline, CDR1 is SGDLS and CDR2 is YYNGEE. The CDR3 runs to 15 residues. Trimming took 3 bases from V and 5 from J; bases not matched to a gene: 7. As for this clone: Its target is not known. A read error is the likely source, as a far larger clone sits one nucleotide away.

TCRdb keeps only in-frame clones here, not all; method: immunoSEQ multiplex PCR. The table lists tens of thousands of clones, approximately 87% of them singletons. The clonotype originates from a woman between 70 and 85 years old with pancreatic cancer. Sequencing was performed on peripheral blood, taken from a patient treated with proton-based radiotherapy. This sequence joins TRBV9 and TRBJ1-5; 8 nucleotides align to TRBD1. CDR3 sequence (DNA): TGTGCCAGCAGCGACGGTACAGGGGGGTATCAGCCCCAGCATTTT. This encodes CASSDGTGGYQPQHF.